One T cell receptor beta chain is described in this entry. Its matching antigen is unknown. The source of the sample is a study of cytomegalovirus exposure and HLA in healthy donors. As for the study in general: Most genotyped donors, 81% of about 360, had Caucasian-associated genetic ancestry.

The PCR made use of 60 Vbeta and 13 Jbeta primers. Sequencing was performed with immunoSEQ multiplex PCR; in TCRdb, only in-frame clones are kept and a portion is missing. The data contain under 150,000 clones, approximately 80% of them singletons. Trimming took off 1 base at V and 10 bases at J, with 10 bases between the two ends. The CDR3 consists of 12 residues. Germline CDR1 and CDR2: SEHNR and FQNEAQ (reference sequence). The donors were healthy bone marrow donors. Whereas donors were nominally healthy upon sampling, unrecorded immune exposures were probable. Study-wide results and limits: Some V segments, TRBV6-2 and TRBV6-3 among them, were indistinguishable and were therefore excluded.

The TCR comes from a boy aged 2 to 9 in good health and CMV-seronegative. V and J are TRBV7-9 and TRBJ1-1; D is ambiguous. Specimen: PBMCs. The CDR3 DNA sequence: TGTGCCAGCAGCTTAGACCCTGGGCTAGCTTTCTTT. Translated: CASSLDPGLAFF. The full variable domain, rest sourced from reference TRBV7-9 and TRBJ1-1, is DTGVSQNPRHKITKRGQNVTFRCDPISEHNRLYWYRQTLGQGPEFLTYFQNEAQLEKSRLLSDRFSAERPKGSFSTLEIQRTEQGDSAMYLCASSLDPGLAFFGQGTRLTVV.